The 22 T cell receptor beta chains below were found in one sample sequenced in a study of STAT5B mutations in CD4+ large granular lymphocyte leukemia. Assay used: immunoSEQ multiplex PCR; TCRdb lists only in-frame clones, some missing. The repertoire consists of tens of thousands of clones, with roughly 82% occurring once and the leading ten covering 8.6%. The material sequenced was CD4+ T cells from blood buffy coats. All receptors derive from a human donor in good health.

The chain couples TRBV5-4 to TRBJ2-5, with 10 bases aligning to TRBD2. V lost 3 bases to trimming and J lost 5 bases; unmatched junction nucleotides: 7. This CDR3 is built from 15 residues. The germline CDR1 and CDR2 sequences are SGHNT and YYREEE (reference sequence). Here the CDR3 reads CASSSSGRAGETQYF. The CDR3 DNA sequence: TGTGCCAGCAGCTCGAGCGGGAGGGCCGGGGAGACCCAGTACTTC. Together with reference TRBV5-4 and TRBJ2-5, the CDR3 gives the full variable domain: ETGVTQSPTHLIKTRGQQVTLRCSSQSGHNTVSWYQQALGQGPQFIFQYYREEENGRGNFPPRFSGLQFPNYSSELNVNALELDDSALYLCASSSSGRAGETQYFGPGTRLLVL.

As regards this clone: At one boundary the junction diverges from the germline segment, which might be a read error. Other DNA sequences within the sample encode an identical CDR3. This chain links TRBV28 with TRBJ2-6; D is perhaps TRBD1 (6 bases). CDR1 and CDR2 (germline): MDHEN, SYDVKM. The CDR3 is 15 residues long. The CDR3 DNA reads TGTGCCAGCAGCCCTGGGGGCTCTGGGGCCAATGTCCTGACTTTC. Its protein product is CASSPGGSGANVLTF. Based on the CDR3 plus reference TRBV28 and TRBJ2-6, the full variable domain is DVKVTQSSRYLVKRTGEKVFLECVQDMDHENMFWYRQDPGLGLRLIYFSYDVKMKEKGDIPEGYSVSREKKERFSLILESASTNQTSMYLCASSPGGSGANVLTFGAGSRLTVL.

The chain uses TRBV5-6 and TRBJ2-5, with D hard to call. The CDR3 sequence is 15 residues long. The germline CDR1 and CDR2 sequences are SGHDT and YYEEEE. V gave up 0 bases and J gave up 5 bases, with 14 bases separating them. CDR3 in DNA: TGTGCCAGCAGCTTGGGTCTCGCCCTCAAGGAGACCCAGTACTTC. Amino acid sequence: CASSLGLALKETQYF.

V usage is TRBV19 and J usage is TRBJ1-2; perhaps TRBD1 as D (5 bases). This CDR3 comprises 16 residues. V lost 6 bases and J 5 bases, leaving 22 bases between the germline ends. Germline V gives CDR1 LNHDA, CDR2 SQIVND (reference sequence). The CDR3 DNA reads TGTGCCAGTAGCAGCTTCCCGGACATGAGGCTGTATGGCTACACCTTC. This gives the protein CASSSFPDMRLYGYTF.

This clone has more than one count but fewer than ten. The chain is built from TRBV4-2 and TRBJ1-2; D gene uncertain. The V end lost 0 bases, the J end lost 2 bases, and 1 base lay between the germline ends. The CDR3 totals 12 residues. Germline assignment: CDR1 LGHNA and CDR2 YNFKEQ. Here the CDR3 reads CASSQENYGYTF. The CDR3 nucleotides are TGTGCCAGCAGCCAAGAGAACTATGGCTACACCTTC.

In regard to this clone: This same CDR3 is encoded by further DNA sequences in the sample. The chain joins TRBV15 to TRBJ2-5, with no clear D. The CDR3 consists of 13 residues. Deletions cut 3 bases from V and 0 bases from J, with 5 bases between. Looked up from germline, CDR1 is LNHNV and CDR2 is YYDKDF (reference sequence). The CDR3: CATSRLYQETQYF. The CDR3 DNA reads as TGTGCCACCAGCAGGCTTTACCAAGAGACCCAGTACTTC.

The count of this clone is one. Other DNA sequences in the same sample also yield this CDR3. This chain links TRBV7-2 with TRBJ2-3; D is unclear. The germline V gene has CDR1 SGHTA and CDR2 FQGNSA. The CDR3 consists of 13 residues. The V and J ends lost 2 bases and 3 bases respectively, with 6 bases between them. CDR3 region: CASSLSTTDTQYF. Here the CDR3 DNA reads TGTGCCAGCAGCTTATCGACGACAGATACGCAGTATTTT.

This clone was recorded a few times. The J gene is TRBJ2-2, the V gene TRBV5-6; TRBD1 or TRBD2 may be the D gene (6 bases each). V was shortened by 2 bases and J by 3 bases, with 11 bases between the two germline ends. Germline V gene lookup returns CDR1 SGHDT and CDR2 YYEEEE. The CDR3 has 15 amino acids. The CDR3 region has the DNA TGTGCCAGCAGCTTATGGGGGGCGGACACCGGGGAGCTGTTTTTT. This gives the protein CASSLWGADTGELFF. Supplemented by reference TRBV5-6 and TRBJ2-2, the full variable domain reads DAGVTQSPTHLIKTRGQQVTLRCSPKSGHDTVSWYQQALGQGPQFIFQYYEEEERQRGNFPDRFSGHQFPNYSSELNVNALLLGDSALYLCASSLWGADTGELFFGEGSRLTVL.

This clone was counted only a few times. The CDR3 region is CASSLRRDSYGYTF. The CDR3 nucleotides read TGTGCCAGCAGTTTACGCCGGGACAGCTATGGCTACACCTTC. The chain carries TRBV28 and TRBJ1-2, with 7 nucleotides matching TRBD1. The V segment lost 2 bases and the J segment 4 bases; nucleotides outside the gene matches: 4. The CDR3 is made up of 14 amino acids. Germline-derived CDR1 and CDR2 are MDHEN and SYDVKM.

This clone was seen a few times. CDR3 region: CAWREATEAFF. As DNA, the CDR3 is TGTGCCTGGCGGGAGGCCACTGAAGCTTTCTTT. The J gene is TRBJ1-1, the V gene TRBV30; D ambiguous. The ends were cut back, 5 bases at V and 4 bases at J, with 8 bases in the middle. Germline V CDR1 and CDR2: GTSNPN, SVGIG (reference sequence). The CDR3 loop spans 11 amino acids.

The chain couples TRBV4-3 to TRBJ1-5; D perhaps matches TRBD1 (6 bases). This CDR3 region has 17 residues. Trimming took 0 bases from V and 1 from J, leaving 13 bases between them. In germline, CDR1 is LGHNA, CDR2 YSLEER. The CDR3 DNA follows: TGCGCCAGCAGCCAAGATCGCGGGGGCTGGAGCAATCAGCCCCAGCATTTT. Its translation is CASSQDRGGWSNQPQHF.

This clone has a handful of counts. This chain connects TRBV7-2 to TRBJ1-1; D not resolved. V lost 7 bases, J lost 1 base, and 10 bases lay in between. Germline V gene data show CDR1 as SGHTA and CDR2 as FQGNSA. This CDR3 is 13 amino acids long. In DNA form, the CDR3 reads TGTGCCAGCACCCAAAGTACGAACACTGAAGCTTTCTTT. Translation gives CASTQSTNTEAFF.

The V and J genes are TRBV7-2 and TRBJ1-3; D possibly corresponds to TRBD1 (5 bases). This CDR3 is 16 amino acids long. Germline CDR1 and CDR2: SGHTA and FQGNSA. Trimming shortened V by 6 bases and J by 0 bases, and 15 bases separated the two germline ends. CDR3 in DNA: TGTGCCAGCAGGTATCCGGGACCAGACTCTGGAAACACCATATATTTT. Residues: CASRYPGPDSGNTIYF.

CDR3 residues: CASTSTTGKSEAFF. The CDR3 DNA reads as TGTGCCAGCACCTCGACGACAGGCAAGTCTGAAGCTTTCTTT. The rearrangement uses TRBV2 and TRBJ1-1, with a possible D match to TRBD1 (6 bases). Trimming left V 7 bases short and J 6 bases short, with 18 bases between. The CDR3 totals 14 residues. CDR1 is SNHLY and CDR2 is FYNNEI in the germline V gene.

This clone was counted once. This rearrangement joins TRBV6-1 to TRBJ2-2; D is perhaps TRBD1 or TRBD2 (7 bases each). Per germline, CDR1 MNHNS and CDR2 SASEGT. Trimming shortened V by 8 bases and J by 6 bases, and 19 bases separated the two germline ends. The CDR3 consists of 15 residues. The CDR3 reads CASVARGGTAGELFF. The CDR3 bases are TGTGCCAGCGTGGCCAGGGGGGGGACGGCCGGGGAGCTGTTTTTT.

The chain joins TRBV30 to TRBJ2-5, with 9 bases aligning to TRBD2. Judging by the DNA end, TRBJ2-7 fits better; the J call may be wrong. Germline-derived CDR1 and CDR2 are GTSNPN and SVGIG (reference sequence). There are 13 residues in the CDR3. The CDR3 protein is CAWISSGKYEQYF. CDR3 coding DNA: TGTGCCTGGATTTCTAGCGGGAAGTACGAGCAGTACTTC.

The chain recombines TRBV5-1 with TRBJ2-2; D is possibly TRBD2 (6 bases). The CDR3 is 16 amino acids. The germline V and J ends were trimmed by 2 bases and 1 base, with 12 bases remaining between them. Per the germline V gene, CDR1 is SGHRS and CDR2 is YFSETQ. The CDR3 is CASSLRVAENTGELFF. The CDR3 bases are TGCGCCAGCAGCTTACGAGTAGCGGAGAACACCGGGGAGCTGTTTTTT. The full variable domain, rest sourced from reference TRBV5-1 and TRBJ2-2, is KAGVTQTPRYLIKTRGQQVTLSCSPISGHRSVSWYQQTPGQGLQFLFEYFSETQRNKGNFPGRFSGRQFSNSRSEMNVSTLELGDSALYLCASSLRVAENTGELFFGEGSRLTVL.

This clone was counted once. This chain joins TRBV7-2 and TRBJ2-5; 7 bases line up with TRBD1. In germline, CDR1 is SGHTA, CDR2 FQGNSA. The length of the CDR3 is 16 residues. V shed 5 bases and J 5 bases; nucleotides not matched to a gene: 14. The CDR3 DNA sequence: TGTGCCAGCAGCCCGTTCTTTAACAGGGGAAAGGAGACCCAGTACTTC. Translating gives CASSPFFNRGKETQYF.

CDR3 nucleotides: TGTGCCAGCAGTGAAGCTAGCGGGAGTACATCGGCCAAAAACATTCAGTACTTC. Translated: CASSEASGSTSAKNIQYF. V is TRBV25-1 and J is TRBJ2-4; 10 nucleotides align to TRBD2. Per the germline V gene, CDR1 is MGHDK and CDR2 is SYGVNS. The CDR3 runs to 18 residues. V shed 2 bases and J 1 base; nucleotides not matched to a gene: 8.

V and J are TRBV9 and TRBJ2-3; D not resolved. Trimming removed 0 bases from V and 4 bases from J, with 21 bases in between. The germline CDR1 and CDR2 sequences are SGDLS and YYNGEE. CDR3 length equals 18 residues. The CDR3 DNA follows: TGTGCCAGCAGCGTAGATTTACCCAGTCCCTCCGGTGCAGATACGCAGTATTTT. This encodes CASSVDLPSPSGADTQYF.

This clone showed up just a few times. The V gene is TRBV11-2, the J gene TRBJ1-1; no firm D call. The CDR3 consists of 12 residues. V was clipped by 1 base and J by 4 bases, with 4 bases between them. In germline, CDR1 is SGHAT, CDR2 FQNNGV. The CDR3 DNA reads TGTGCCAGCAGCTTAGCGGGCACTGAAGCTTTCTTT. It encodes CASSLAGTEAFF.

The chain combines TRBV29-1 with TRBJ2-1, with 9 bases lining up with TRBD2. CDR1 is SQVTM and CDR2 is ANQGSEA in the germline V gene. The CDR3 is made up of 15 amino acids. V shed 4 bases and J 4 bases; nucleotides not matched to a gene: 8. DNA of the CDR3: TGCAGCGTTGGTCGCGGGGGGGAAAGTTACAATGAGCAGTTCTTC. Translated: CSVGRGGESYNEQFF.